This T cell receptor (beta chain) was found in a study of cytomegalovirus exposure and HLA in healthy donors. Worth noting for this clone: Its antigen remains unknown.

Study findings and constraints: Later on, an analysis found that several of the most significant clusters appeared to be linked to common viral pathogens, which included parvovirus B19.

V lost 5 bases and J lost 4; bases outside the gene matches: 9. The V gene's germline CDR1 is MNHEY and CDR2 SVGAGI. The CDR3 covers 15 residues. The PCR made use of 60 Vbeta and 13 Jbeta primers. Sequencing used immunoSEQ multiplex PCR; TCRdb keeps in-frame clones, though not all of them. Among roughly 180,000 clones, about 79% were seen once, and the ten largest hold 0.6% to 0.9%. The sequenced sample was PBMCs. The chain uses TRBV6-5 and TRBJ1-2; 8 bases align to TRBD1. The sequence derives from a female donor in good health and CMV-seronegative. The CDR3 DNA follows: TGTGCCAGCAGTCGGACAGGGCTTCGCAGCTATGGCTACACCTTC. Translating it yields CASSRTGLRSYGYTF.